Detailed here is one T cell receptor beta chain. This table comes from immunoSEQ multiplex PCR, and its TCRdb copy is limited to in-frame clones, with some not included. The sample has approximately 300,000 clones; roughly 90% are singletons. This entry is derived from a study of blood T cell repertoires in COVID-19. The CDR3 is 16 amino acids. CDR1 and CDR2 (germline): LGHDT, YNNKEL (reference sequence). V lost 3 bases to trimming and J lost 3 bases, with 15 bases between them. The Seattle patients joined while their infection was active and were tracked longitudinally afterward. This receptor was identified in a woman between 25 and 40 years old with COVID-19, enrolled during active disease. This sequence joins TRBV3-1 (or the pseudogene TRBV3-2) and TRBJ2-4, with D perhaps TRBD1 (6 bases). Material: peripheral blood. The DNA of the CDR3 is TGTGCCAGCAGCCACTGGGGGCGCGGACTCAAAAACATTCAGTACTTC. This codes for CASSHWGRGLKNIQYF.